Included here is one TCR beta chain sequence, with context. Its antigen remains unidentified. The PCR was carried out with 60 Vbeta primers and 13 Jbeta primers. The authors' processing: Tens of millions of unique TCR beta chains, some 9.9 million of them shared, were counted by a later analysis. Measured with immunoSEQ multiplex PCR; TCRdb has only the in-frame clones, and not every one. The V and J calls and clone size were taken over from that table, and D and trimming were inferred from the DNA. The profile shows about 190,000 clones, over 60% of them singletons. The data were obtained in a study of cytomegalovirus exposure and HLA in healthy donors. Study-wide results and limits: Later analysis demonstrated an association between a missense DCLRE1C variant and TCR beta V- and J-gene trimming. Productive status was seen about 87% or about 30% of the time for most TCR beta V segments in an earlier analysis.

The CDR3 has 16 amino acids. The germline gives CDR1 LNHDA, CDR2 SQIVND (reference sequence). Trimming took 3 bases from V and 2 from J; bases not matched to a gene: 6. The TCR comes from a woman aged 40 to 49 in good health and CMV-seronegative. Specimen: PBMCs. The V and J genes are TRBV19 and TRBJ1-5; the match to TRBD1 covers 8 bases. The CDR3 here is CASSIPTGGGNQPQHF. The DNA of the CDR3 is TGTGCCAGTAGTATCCCAACAGGGGGAGGCAATCAGCCCCAGCATTTT.